This T cell receptor (beta chain) was recovered during a study of OX40 agonist ivuxolimab in advanced cancers. Study-wide context: Enrolled patients in dose escalation had cancers that were hepatocellular carcinoma, melanoma, renal cell or head and neck cancer. Allowance was made for prior anti-PD-1, anti-PD-L1 or anti-CTLA-4 therapy, and approximately 41% had some.

Measured with immunoSEQ multiplex PCR; TCRdb has only the in-frame clones, and not every one. The data hold roughly 41,000 clones, with around 89% observed a single time. Study conclusions and caveats: CD4+ and CD8+ blood T cells expanded clonally by week 6 at 0.1 to 3.0 mg/kg.

A word on this clone: The antigen remains undetermined.

The specimen was CD4+ or CD8+ T cells sorted from blood, collected in a trial of the OX40 agonist ivuxolimab. The TCR originated in an adult with an advanced solid tumor such as melanoma, head and neck, liver or kidney cancer.

CDR3 DNA: TGCAGCGTTGAAGGTCCAGGTCTCTCTGGAAACACCATATATTTT. Protein product: CSVEGPGLSGNTIYF. This chain connects TRBV29-1 to TRBJ1-3; D is ambiguous. Germline CDR1 reads SQVTM; CDR2 reads ANQGSEA. The CDR3 loop spans 15 amino acids. Trimming pared 1 base from V and 0 bases from J, leaving 10 bases between. Drawing the rest from reference TRBV29-1 and TRBJ1-3, the complete variable domain is SAVISQKPSRDICQRGTSLTIQCQVDSQVTMMFWYRQQPGQSLTLIATANQGSEATYESGFVIDKFPISRPNLTFSTLTVSNMSPEDSSIYLCSVEGPGLSGNTIYFGEGSWLTVV.